Listed below are T cell receptor beta chains from one sample, sequenced in a study of long-term antiretroviral therapy in people with HIV. The protocol was immunoSEQ multiplex PCR, while the TCRdb copy is restricted to in-frame clones and leaves out a portion. The data show about 28,000 clones, with approximately 85% seen just once and roughly 4% held by the top ten. The material was unsorted PBMCs, obtained 0.8 years before starting antiretroviral therapy. These receptors were taken from a man between 18 and 29 years old with HIV. The CDR3 runs from the conserved cysteine through the conserved F or W. The D gene is left open where the match is weak. Size values are once, few and many counts, or a class for expanded clones, and some rows have none.

clone size	J gene	D gene	V gene	CDR3 protein	CDR3 DNA
NA	TRBJ2-2	NA	TRBV14	CASSQVGRWNGELFF	TGTGCCAGCAGCCAAGTTGGCAGGTGGAACGGGGAGCTGTTTTTT
NA	TRBJ1-5	NA	TRBV2	CASSVGDSNQPQHF	TGTGCCAGCAGTGTCGGGGATAGCAATCAGCCCCAGCATTTT
NA	TRBJ2-7	TRBD2	TRBV15	CATRDRTSGSYEQYF	TGTGCCACCAGGGATAGGACTAGCGGATCCTACGAGCAGTACTTC
NA	TRBJ1-2	NA	TRBV5-5	CASSFGADLNYGYTF	TGTGCCAGCAGCTTTGGTGCAGACCTAAACTATGGCTACACCTTC
NA	TRBJ2-1	TRBD2	TRBV5-5	CASSLPGTSWVNEQFF	TGTGCCAGCAGCTTGCCGGGGACTAGTTGGGTAAATGAGCAGTTCTTC
NA	TRBJ2-7	NA	TRBV4-1	CASSQETGNPPYEQYF	TGCGCCAGCAGCCAAGAAACCGGGAACCCCCCCTACGAGCAGTACTTC
NA	TRBJ1-1	NA	TRBV13	CASSPGNTEAFF	TGTGCCAGCAGCCCAGGGAACACTGAAGCTTTCTTT
NA	TRBJ2-7	NA	TRBV2	CASSARRGYEQYF	TGTGCCAGCAGTGCCCGGAGGGGCTACGAGCAGTACTTC
NA	TRBJ1-1	NA	TRBV18	CASSPYTGQLLEAFF	TGTGCCAGCTCACCATATACAGGACAGTTGCTTGAAGCTTTCTTT
NA	TRBJ1-1	TRBD1	TRBV7-8	CASSPGQGGTEAFF	TGTGCCAGCAGCCCCGGACAGGGAGGAACTGAAGCTTTCTTT
NA	TRBJ1-5	NA	TRBV19	CASNPSLDSNQPQHF	TGTGCCAGTAATCCCAGTCTCGACAGCAATCAGCCCCAGCATTTT
NA	TRBJ2-3	NA	TRBV7-9	CASSPLDRGVSTDTQYF	TGTGCCAGCAGTCCCTTGGACCGGGGAGTCAGCACAGATACGCAGTATTTT
medium-sized	TRBJ2-5	TRBD2	TRBV7-3	CASSSLAGAAETQYF	TGTGCCAGCAGCTCCCTAGCGGGGGCGGCTGAGACCCAGTACTTC
NA	TRBJ2-7	NA	TRBV7-3	CASFTKRGGGYEQYF	TGTGCCAGCTTCACCAAAAGGGGAGGAGGCTACGAGCAGTACTTC
NA	TRBJ1-5	NA	TRBV4-1	CASSQDPGLPGEWGNQPQHF	TGCGCCAGCAGCCAAGATCCGGGCCTACCGGGGGAATGGGGCAATCAGCCCCAGCATTTT
NA	TRBJ2-7	NA	TRBV19	CASSIAGASSYEQYF	TGTGCCAGTAGTATCGCGGGCGCTAGCTCCTACGAGCAGTACTTC
once	TRBJ1-5	NA	TRBV7-2	CASGSPASNNQPQHF	TGTGCCAGCGGGTCCCCGGCGAGCAACAATCAGCCCCAGCATTTT
NA	TRBJ2-2	TRBD2	TRBV5-1	CASSLTPSGIQDTGELFF	TGCGCCAGCAGCTTGACTCCTAGCGGGATCCAGGACACCGGGGAGCTGTTTTTT
NA	TRBJ1-1	NA	TRBV7-9	CASSQVSLPEAFF	TGTGCCAGCAGCCAAGTGAGTCTGCCCGAAGCTTTCTTT
NA	TRBJ1-2	NA	TRBV18	CASSPRGEGYTF	TGTGCCAGCTCACCACGGGGAGAGGGCTACACCTTC
NA	TRBJ1-4	NA	TRBV7-6	CASSPGPVNEKLFF	TGTGCCAGCAGCCCCGGGCCCGTGAATGAAAAACTGTTTTTT
NA	TRBJ2-7	NA	TRBV6-6	CASGPRTDEQYF	TGTGCCAGTGGACCGAGGACAGACGAGCAGTACTTC
NA	TRBJ2-1	TRBD2	TRBV30	CAWSVLLAGTWDNEQFF	TGTGCCTGGAGTGTATTGCTAGCGGGTACCTGGGACAATGAGCAGTTCTTC
NA	TRBJ2-1	NA	TRBV9	CASSGSGSSYNEQFF	TGTGCCAGCTCGGGGAGTGGAAGCTCCTACAATGAGCAGTTCTTC
NA	TRBJ2-7	TRBD2	TRBV6-1	CASSGLSGRSPYEQYF	TGTGCCAGCAGTGGCCTAAGCGGGAGGTCCCCCTACGAGCAGTACTTC
NA	TRBJ2-3	TRBD2	TRBV5-1	CASSLTSGDRTDTQYF	TGCGCCAGCAGCCTGACTAGCGGGGACCGCACAGATACGCAGTATTTT
NA	TRBJ2-7	NA	TRBV6-1	CASSENPGVGYEQYF	TGTGCCAGCAGTGAAAACCCGGGAGTGGGGTACGAGCAGTACTTC
once	TRBJ1-5	NA	TRBV18	CASSKRGAIGNSNQPQHF	TGTGCCAGCTCAAAACGTGGGGCCATTGGTAATAGCAATCAGCCCCAGCATTTT
NA	TRBJ1-4	NA	TRBV2	CASKGGTNEKLFF	TGTGCCAGCAAGGGGGGAACTAATGAAAAACTGTTTTTT
NA	TRBJ1-3	NA	TRBV19	CASSIHWQGGNTIYF	TGTGCCAGTAGTATCCATTGGCAGGGTGGAAACACCATATATTTT
NA	TRBJ2-5	NA	TRBV19	CASSTLLGETQYF	TGTGCCAGTAGTACCCTTCTCGGGGAGACCCAGTACTTC
NA	TRBJ1-1	NA	TRBV29-1	CSGGENTEAFF	TGCAGCGGAGGTGAGAACACTGAAGCTTTCTTT
NA	TRBJ2-3	NA	TRBV4-2	CASSQDWNDPHATDTQYF	TGTGCCAGCAGCCAAGATTGGAACGATCCGCATGCCACAGATACGCAGTATTTT
NA	TRBJ2-5	TRBD2	TRBV7-8	CASSFLAGVAQETQYF	TGTGCCAGCAGCTTCCTAGCGGGGGTCGCCCAAGAGACCCAGTACTTC
once	TRBJ1-1	NA	TRBV5-6	CASSLGHRVPEAFF	TGTGCCAGCAGCTTGGGCCACAGGGTCCCTGAAGCTTTCTTT
NA	TRBJ1-2	NA	TRBV6-5	CASSYSGSTYGYTF	TGTGCCAGCAGTTATTCGGGGTCCACCTATGGCTACACCTTC
NA	TRBJ2-1	TRBD2	TRBV13	CASSLFLAASYNEQFF	TGTGCCAGCAGCTTATTTCTAGCGGCCTCCTACAATGAGCAGTTCTTC
NA	TRBJ2-5	TRBD2	TRBV7-8	CASSSLAGTETQYF	TGTGCCAGCAGCTCACTAGCGGGTACAGAGACCCAGTACTTC